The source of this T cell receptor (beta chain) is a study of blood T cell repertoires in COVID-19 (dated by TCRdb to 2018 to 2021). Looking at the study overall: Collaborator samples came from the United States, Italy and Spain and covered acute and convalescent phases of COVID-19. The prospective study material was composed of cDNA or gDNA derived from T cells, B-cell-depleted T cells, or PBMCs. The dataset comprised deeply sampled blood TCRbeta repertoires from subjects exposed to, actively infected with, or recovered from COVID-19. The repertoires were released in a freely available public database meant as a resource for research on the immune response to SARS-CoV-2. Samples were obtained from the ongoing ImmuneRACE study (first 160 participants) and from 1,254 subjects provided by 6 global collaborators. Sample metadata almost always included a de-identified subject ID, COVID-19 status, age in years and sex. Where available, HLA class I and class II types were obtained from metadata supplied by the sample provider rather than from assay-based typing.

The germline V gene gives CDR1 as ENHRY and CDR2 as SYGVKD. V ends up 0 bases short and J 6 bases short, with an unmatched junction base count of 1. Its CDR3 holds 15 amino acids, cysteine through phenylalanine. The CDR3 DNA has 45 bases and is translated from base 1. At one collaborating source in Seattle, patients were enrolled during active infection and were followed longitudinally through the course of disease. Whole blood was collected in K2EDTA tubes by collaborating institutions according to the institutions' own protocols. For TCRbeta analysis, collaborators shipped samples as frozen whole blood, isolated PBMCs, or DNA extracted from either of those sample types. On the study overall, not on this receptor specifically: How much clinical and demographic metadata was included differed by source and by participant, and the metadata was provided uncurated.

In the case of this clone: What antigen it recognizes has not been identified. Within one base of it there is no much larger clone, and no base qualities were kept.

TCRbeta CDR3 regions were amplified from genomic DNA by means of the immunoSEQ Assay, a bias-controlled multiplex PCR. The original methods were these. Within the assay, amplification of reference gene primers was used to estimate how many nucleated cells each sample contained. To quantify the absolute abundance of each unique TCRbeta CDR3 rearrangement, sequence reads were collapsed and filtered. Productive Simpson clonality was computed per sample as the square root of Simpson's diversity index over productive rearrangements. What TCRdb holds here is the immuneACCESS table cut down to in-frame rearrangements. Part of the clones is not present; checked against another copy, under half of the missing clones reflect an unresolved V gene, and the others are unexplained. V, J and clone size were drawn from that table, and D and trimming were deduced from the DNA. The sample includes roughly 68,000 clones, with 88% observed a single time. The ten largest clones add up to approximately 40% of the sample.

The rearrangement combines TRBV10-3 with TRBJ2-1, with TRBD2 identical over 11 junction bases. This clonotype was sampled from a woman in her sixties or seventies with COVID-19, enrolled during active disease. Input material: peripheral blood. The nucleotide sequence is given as TGTGCCATCAGTGAGTCGGGGACTAGCGGCAATGAGCAGTTCTTC. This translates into CAISESGTSGNEQFF.